One and the same sample provided the 23 T cell receptor beta chains below, sequenced in a study of beta chain features in type 1 diabetes. Investigators reverse transcribed all isolated RNA, so they sequenced expressed TCRB transcripts. TCRdb's copy holds only in-frame clones and misses some; the assay was immunoSEQ multiplex PCR. Of some 400,000 clones in the sample, approximately 16% were seen once. Sequenced input: naive CD4+ T cells from blood. These receptors were taken from a woman between 18 and 29 years old in good health.

The CDR3 sequence: CASRMQLAGDTGELFF. The CDR3 DNA reads TGCGCCAGCAGGATGCAACTAGCGGGAGACACCGGGGAGCTGTTTTTT. V usage is TRBV5-1 and J usage is TRBJ2-2; 11 bases agree with TRBD2. Germline CDR1 SGHRS, CDR2 YFSETQ. V was clipped by 5 bases and J by 3 bases; unmatched bases: 6. The CDR3 extends over 16 amino acids.

This clone was seen a few times. The chain has TRBV7-8 and TRBJ2-3; 11 nucleotides align to TRBD2. Germline trimming cut 1 base from V and 4 bases from J; bases unmatched to any gene: 7. Germline V lookup: CDR1 SGHVS, CDR2 FQNEAQ. This CDR3 is built from 17 residues. In DNA, the CDR3 is TGTGCCAGCAGCTTAGGACTAGCGGGAAAGCGGGCAGATACGCAGTATTTT. Its translation is CASSLGLAGKRADTQYF.

This clone was picked up a small number of times. The chain uses TRBV6-6 and TRBJ2-1; D uncertain. The germline V gene has CDR1 MNHNY and CDR2 SVGAGI (reference sequence). Trimming pared 6 bases from V and 6 bases from J, leaving 6 bases between. This CDR3 has 11 amino acids. DNA of the CDR3: TGTGCCAGCAGCCGAGGCAATGAGCAGTTCTTC. As protein: CASSRGNEQFF.

V and J are TRBV7-9 and TRBJ2-7; 9 bases are shared with TRBD1. With the DNA end fitting TRBJ2-5 better, the J assignment may be wrong. The CDR3 spans 14 residues. CDR1 and CDR2 (germline): SEHNR, FQNEAQ (reference sequence). The CDR3 protein is CASSHRGRGETQYF. The CDR3 nucleotides read TGTGCCAGCAGCCACAGGGGGCGCGGGGAGACCCAGTACTTC.

This clone appeared a few times. The V gene is TRBV29-1, the J gene TRBJ2-5; a possible D gene is TRBD1 (6 bases). Trimming removed 8 bases from V and 1 base from J, with 11 bases in between. The length of the CDR3 is 12 residues. Germline CDR1 and CDR2: SQVTM and ANQGSEA. CDR3 sequence: CSSTTGQETQYF. The CDR3 DNA follows: TGCAGCTCGACGACAGGCCAAGAGACCCAGTACTTC.

The chain is built from TRBV6-5 and TRBJ2-1; D may be TRBD2 (5 bases). V was cut by 6 bases and J by 4 bases, with 7 bases left in between. Germline lookup yields CDR1 MNHEY and CDR2 SVGAGI. This CDR3 is 12 amino acids long. The CDR3 DNA sequence: TGTGCCAGCAGGACGGGGTACAATGAGCAGTTCTTC. This encodes CASRTGYNEQFF.

This clone was observed a handful of times. The chain carries TRBV7-9 and TRBJ2-1, with D perhaps TRBD2 (5 bases). From germline, CDR1 is SEHNR and CDR2 FQNEAQ (reference sequence). The CDR3 totals 16 residues. Deletions cut 4 bases from V and 2 bases from J, with 15 bases between. CDR3: CASSSQRTYTYNEQFF. DNA for the CDR3: TGTGCCAGCAGCTCTCAGAGGACTTACACCTACAATGAGCAGTTCTTC.

This clone has more than one count but fewer than ten. The chain is built from TRBV9 and TRBJ2-3, with D perhaps matching TRBD2 (6 bases). Germline V gene data show CDR1 as SGDLS and CDR2 as YYNGEE. Trimming shortened V by 4 bases and J by 0 bases, and 9 bases separated the two germline ends. This CDR3 has 14 residues. CDR3 DNA sequence: TGTGCCAGCAGCCCAAGCGGGAGCACAGATACGCAGTATTTT. Protein: CASSPSGSTDTQYF.

V and J are TRBV15 and TRBJ2-5; 10 nucleotides line up with TRBD2. J lost 4 bases, V lost 6 bases, and 8 bases had no gene match. The CDR3 is made up of 15 amino acids. Looked up from germline, CDR1 is LNHNV and CDR2 is YYDKDF (reference sequence). In nucleotides, the CDR3 is TGTGCCACCAGGCCTCTAGCGGGAGAACGAGAGACCCAGTACTTC. As protein: CATRPLAGERETQYF. Based on the CDR3 plus reference TRBV15 and TRBJ2-5, the full variable domain is DAMVIQNPRYQVTQFGKPVTLSCSQTLNHNVMYWYQQKSSQAPKLLFHYYDKDFNNEADTPDNFQSRRPNTSFCFLDIRSPGLGDTAMYLCATRPLAGERETQYFGPGTRLLVL.

This clone was picked up a small number of times. Other nucleotide sequences in the sample specify the same CDR3. The J gene is TRBJ1-5, the V gene TRBV30, with 7 bases fitting TRBD1. Germline trimming cut 3 bases from V and 4 bases from J; bases unmatched to any gene: 3. Germline lookup yields CDR1 GTSNPN and CDR2 SVGIG (reference sequence). The CDR3 consists of 13 residues. The CDR3 DNA is TGTGCCTGGAGCCCACAGGGGAATCAGCCCCAGCATTTT. Translation gives CAWSPQGNQPQHF.

This clone has a handful of counts. The CDR3 DNA is TGTGCCAGCTCACCACCGTCGGTCAGCACAGATACGCAGTATTTT. This gives the protein CASSPPSVSTDTQYF. V gene TRBV18 combines with J gene TRBJ2-3, with no clear D. The V end was cut by 0 bases, the J end by 0 bases, with 7 bases between. CDR3 length: 15 residues. Germline loops: CDR1 KGHSH, CDR2 LQKENI.

There are a few counts of this clone. The CDR3 DNA sequence: TGCGCCAGCAGCCCAGGGGTGGGTGGCCCTCAGAGAGATACGCAGTATTTT. The encoded protein is CASSPGVGGPQRDTQYF. This chain links TRBV5-1 with TRBJ2-3; D is possibly TRBD1 (6 bases). V gave up 4 bases and J gave up 5 bases, with 23 bases separating them. The CDR3 totals 17 residues. Per germline, CDR1 SGHRS and CDR2 YFSETQ.

This sequence joins TRBV7-3 and TRBJ2-5; D not resolved. V was pared by 2 bases and J by 4 bases, with 11 bases between. Germline loops: CDR1 SGHTA, CDR2 FQGTGA. This CDR3 is built from 14 residues. CDR3 amino acids: CASSLGVSGETQYF. The DNA for the CDR3 is TGTGCCAGCAGCTTAGGAGTTTCGGGAGAGACCCAGTACTTC.

Regarding this clone: At one end, the junction sequence differs from germline, possibly due to a read error. The chain recombines TRBV4-1 with TRBJ2-3; D call uncertain. Germline CDR1 MGHRA, CDR2 YSYEKL. This CDR3 spans 13 amino acids. The CDR3: CASSAPERDTQYF. CDR3 DNA: TGTGCCAGCAGCGCACCAGAGAGGGATACGCAGTATTTT.

This clone was seen a few times. The V call is TRBV5-4, the J call TRBJ1-4; D remains unclear. The germline V and J ends were trimmed by 2 bases and 8 bases, with 13 bases remaining between them. CDR3 length: 14 amino acids. The germline gives CDR1 SGHNT, CDR2 YYREEE (reference sequence). For the CDR3, the DNA is TGTGCCAGCAGCTTTCAGACGGGGAACGAAAAACTGTTTTTT. This encodes CASSFQTGNEKLFF.

The rearrangement links TRBV5-1 to TRBJ2-2, with TRBD1 matching over 7 bases. The CDR3 extends over 16 amino acids. The ends lost 4 bases at V and 0 bases at J; junction bases unmatched: 6. Germline V lookup: CDR1 SGHRS, CDR2 YFSETQ. The CDR3 is CASSTLGTANTGELFF. The CDR3 DNA reads TGCGCCAGCAGCACACTAGGGACAGCGAACACCGGGGAGCTGTTTTTT.

Here the CDR3 DNA reads TGCGCCAGCAGCCAAGATGGCCACAGCTATTACAATGAGCAGTTCTTC. Translating gives CASSQDGHSYYNEQFF. The genes are TRBV4-3 and TRBJ2-1; D remains ambiguous. Trimming pared 0 bases from V and 4 bases from J, leaving 13 bases between. The CDR3 length is 16 residues. The germline V gene has CDR1 LGHNA and CDR2 YSLEER.

Only a few counts were recorded for this clone. This chain uses TRBV6-1 with TRBJ2-1; 8 nucleotides agree with TRBD2. V dropped 6 bases and J dropped 10; count of bases not matched to a gene: 5. Germline V gene sequence: CDR1 MNHNS, CDR2 SASEGT. This CDR3 is 12 amino acids long. CDR3 region: CASRASGSEQFF. For the CDR3, the DNA is TGTGCCAGCAGGGCCAGCGGGAGCGAGCAGTTCTTC.

The count of this clone is one. The rearrangement uses TRBV30 and TRBJ1-5, with TRBD1 as a possible D gene (6 bases). Trimming took 5 bases from V and 5 from J, leaving 10 bases between them. Germline assignment: CDR1 GTSNPN and CDR2 SVGIG (reference sequence). The CDR3 runs 12 residues. CDR3 protein: CAWGGGDQPQHF. DNA for the CDR3: TGTGCCTGGGGGGGCGGCGATCAGCCCCAGCATTTT.

The genes are TRBV29-1 and TRBJ1-1; D is ambiguous. Deletions cut 2 bases from V and 0 bases from J, with 7 bases between. Germline-derived CDR1 and CDR2 are SQVTM and ANQGSEA. This CDR3 has 13 amino acids. CDR3 region: CSVEKRMNTEAFF. As DNA, the CDR3 is TGCAGCGTTGAAAAGAGGATGAACACTGAAGCTTTCTTT. Based on the CDR3 plus reference TRBV29-1 and TRBJ1-1, the full variable domain is SAVISQKPSRDICQRGTSLTIQCQVDSQVTMMFWYRQQPGQSLTLIATANQGSEATYESGFVIDKFPISRPNLTFSTLTVSNMSPEDSSIYLCSVEKRMNTEAFFGQGTRLTVV.

This clone was observed a few times. The chain carries TRBV7-9 and TRBJ1-1; D is unclear. The V gene lost 5 bases and the J gene lost 4 bases, with 8 bases spanning the gap. The germline V gene encodes CDR1 SEHNR and CDR2 FQNEAQ (reference sequence). The CDR3 sequence is 12 residues long. The CDR3 DNA is TGTGCCAGCAGCCGCTCCAGCACTGAAGCTTTCTTT. This codes for CASSRSSTEAFF. The full variable domain, rest sourced from reference TRBV7-9 and TRBJ1-1, is DTGVSQNPRHKITKRGQNVTFRCDPISEHNRLYWYRQTLGQGPEFLTYFQNEAQLEKSRLLSDRFSAERPKGSFSTLEIQRTEQGDSAMYLCASSRSSTEAFFGQGTRLTVV.

The rearrangement uses TRBV18 and TRBJ2-5, with a weak D call TRBD2 (6 bases). This CDR3 region has 14 residues. CDR1 and CDR2 from the germline V gene are KGHSH and LQKENI. Trimming took off 5 bases at V and 1 base at J, with 11 bases between the two ends. The CDR3 nucleotides are TGTGCCAGCTCAAGGGGAGGACTCCAAGAGACCCAGTACTTC. Translated: CASSRGGLQETQYF.

The V gene is TRBV18, the J gene TRBJ2-3, with D tentatively TRBD2 (5 bases). The CDR3 runs to 15 residues. In germline, CDR1 is KGHSH, CDR2 LQKENI. V shed 5 bases and J shed 6 bases, with 18 bases lying between them. The CDR3 protein is CASSSSFGLSDTQYF. The CDR3 region has the DNA TGTGCCAGCTCATCTAGCTTTGGACTTTCCGATACGCAGTATTTT.